Below, 20 T cell receptor beta chains from the same sample are listed, as sequenced in a study of blood T cell repertoires in COVID-19. The protocol was immunoSEQ multiplex PCR, while the TCRdb copy is restricted to in-frame clones and leaves out a portion. The table has around 230,000 clones, roughly 85% seen once. The sequenced sample consisted of peripheral blood. Receptors were obtained from a man aged 25-45 years who had recovered from COVID-19.

The CDR3 coding sequence is TGTGCCAGCTCACCACCGGAATTAGCGCCTAATGAAAAACTGTTTTTT. This gives the protein CASSPPELAPNEKLFF. The chain combines TRBV18 with TRBJ1-4; D unclear. The CDR3 sequence is 16 residues long. CDR1 is KGHSH and CDR2 is LQKENI in the germline V gene. V was cut by 0 bases and J by 3 bases, with 11 bases left in between. Filled out from reference TRBV18 and TRBJ1-4, the complete variable domain reads NAGVMQNPRHLVRRRGQEARLRCSPMKGHSHVYWYRQLPEEGLKFMVYLQKENIIDESGMPKERFSAEFPKEGPSILRIQQVVRGDSAAYFCASSPPELAPNEKLFFGSGTQLSVL.

Written as DNA, the CDR3 is TGCGCCAGCAGCCAATCGCGACACACAGGCGGGGAGCTGTTTTTT. Its translation is CASSQSRHTGGELFF. The rearrangement joins TRBV4-3 to TRBJ2-2, with TRBD1 as a possible D gene (5 bases). Per germline, CDR1 LGHNA and CDR2 YSLEER. V was pared by 2 bases and J by 7 bases, with 14 bases between. CDR3 size: 15 residues.

This rearrangement joins TRBV30 to TRBJ1-4; D might be TRBD1 (5 bases). Between the trimmed V and J ends, which lost 7 bases and 10 bases, there was a span of 19 bases. Germline CDR1 GTSNPN, CDR2 SVGIG (reference sequence). There are 13 residues in the CDR3. The CDR3, as DNA: TGTGCCTCCCAGGGACCGGCGGGAGGAAAACTGTTTTTT. This gives the protein CASQGPAGGKLFF.

This chain uses TRBV4-2 with TRBJ2-3; the match to TRBD2 covers 9 bases. The length of the CDR3 is 16 residues. J gave up 0 bases and V 3 bases, and 4 bases lay outside the gene matches. The germline gives CDR1 LGHNA, CDR2 YNFKEQ. The CDR3 DNA reads as TGTGCCAGCAGCCAGTATCTAGCGGGGAGCACAGATACGCAGTATTTT. Translated, it gives CASSQYLAGSTDTQYF.

The rearrangement links TRBV29-1 to TRBJ1-1; D is unclear. Per the germline V gene, CDR1 is SQVTM and CDR2 is ANQGSEA. V was shortened by 8 bases and J by 0 bases, with 10 bases between the two germline ends. CDR3 length: 12 amino acids. The CDR3 protein is CSTDTMNTEAFF. CDR3 nucleotides: TGCAGCACTGACACCATGAACACTGAAGCTTTCTTT.

This chain links TRBV21-1 with TRBJ2-7; the tabulated D call, TRBD2, remains unverified against the DNA. TRBV21-1 is an annotated pseudogene. The CDR3 is made up of 10 amino acids. Written as DNA, the CDR3 is TGTGCCAACGGACTTGTAGAGCAGTACTTC. Translation: CANGLVEQYF.

This clone was counted a few times. The chain combines TRBV29-1 with TRBJ2-1, with 9 positions matching TRBD2. Per germline, CDR1 SQVTM and CDR2 ANQGSEA. The V segment lost 7 bases and the J segment 7 bases; nucleotides outside the gene matches: 8. The CDR3 contains 13 residues. CDR3 loop: CSARAGGPNEQFF. CDR3 DNA sequence: TGCAGCGCCCGAGCGGGGGGACCTAATGAGCAGTTCTTC.

This chain uses TRBV10-3 with TRBJ1-1; 7 nucleotides line up with TRBD1. The CDR3 runs 11 residues. With 6 bases clipped from V and 8 bases from J, the junction kept 3 bases outside the gene matches. The V gene's germline CDR1 is ENHRY and CDR2 SYGVKD. CDR3 DNA: TGTGCCATCAGGACGGACAGGGAAGCTTTCTTT. Translation gives CAIRTDREAFF.

The chain has TRBV7-8 and TRBJ1-5, with 8 bases matching TRBD1. This CDR3 is 15 amino acids long. Germline lookup yields CDR1 SGHVS and CDR2 FQNEAQ. Trimming took 2 bases from V and 7 from J; bases not matched to a gene: 7. This CDR3 is CASSLRPQGEQPQHF. Written as DNA, the CDR3 is TGTGCCAGCAGCTTAAGGCCACAGGGGGAGCAGCCCCAGCATTTT.

The chain combines TRBV4-1 with TRBJ2-5; D might be TRBD2 (6 bases). The CDR3 length is 14 residues. Trimming shortened V by 0 bases and J by 7 bases, and 12 bases separated the two germline ends. The germline V gene has CDR1 MGHRA and CDR2 YSYEKL. CDR3 protein: CASSQETRRGTQYF. CDR3 DNA: TGCGCCAGCAGCCAAGAGACTAGGCGGGGGACCCAGTACTTC.

DNA of the CDR3: TGCGCCAGCAGTACGGGGGGGACCTACGAGCAGTACTTC. Its translation: CASSTGGTYEQYF. This rearrangement joins TRBV10-1 to TRBJ2-7, with TRBD2 matching over 8 bases. The CDR3 has 13 residues. Germline V lookup: CDR1 WNHNN, CDR2 SYGVQD (reference sequence). V lost 5 bases to trimming and J lost 2 bases; unmatched junction nucleotides: 2.

V gene TRBV12-3 or TRBV12-4 combines with J gene TRBJ1-1; no definite D call. Trimming removed 6 bases from V and 1 base from J, with 9 bases in between. The CDR3 consists of 13 residues. The chain's CDR3 is CASSVAGNTEAFF. DNA for the CDR3: TGTGCCAGCAGCGTAGCCGGGAACACTGAAGCTTTCTTT.

This sequence joins TRBV7-8 and TRBJ1-2; possible D gene TRBD1, 6 bases. Germline V gene lookup returns CDR1 SGHVS and CDR2 FQNEAQ. The CDR3 runs to 14 residues. V lost 5 bases, J lost 2 bases, and 12 bases lay in between. CDR3 loop: CASSPGQANYGYTF. For the CDR3, the DNA is TGTGCCAGCAGCCCGGGACAAGCGAACTATGGCTACACCTTC.

The rearrangement uses TRBV19 and TRBJ2-1; 9 bases are shared with TRBD1. Germline V gives CDR1 LNHDA, CDR2 SQIVND (reference sequence). The CDR3 is made up of 15 amino acids. V lost 4 bases and J lost 3; bases outside the gene matches: 4. CDR3 sequence (DNA): TGTGCCAGTAGTACCGGACAGGGGAACTACAATGAGCAGTTCTTC. Translated: CASSTGQGNYNEQFF.

The chain combines TRBV5-1 with TRBJ1-3, with D possibly being TRBD1 (6 bases). The germline V and J ends were trimmed by 4 bases and 0 bases, with 14 bases remaining between them. Germline CDR1 and CDR2: SGHRS and YFSETQ. This CDR3 has 16 residues. CDR3 protein: CASSPMTGLSGNTIYF. The CDR3 bases are TGCGCCAGCAGCCCTATGACAGGTCTCTCTGGAAACACCATATATTTT.

This clone was observed a few times. This chain connects TRBV4-3 to TRBJ2-5, with TRBD2 matching 10 bases. There are 14 residues in the CDR3. Unmatched junction bases numbered 3, after V lost 3 bases and J lost 5 bases. Germline CDR1 is LGHNA and CDR2 is YSLEER. CDR3 region: CASSQNSGGETQYF. Here the CDR3 DNA reads TGCGCCAGCAGCCAGAATAGCGGGGGGGAGACCCAGTACTTC.

This sequence joins TRBV29-1 and TRBJ1-2, with TRBD1 identical over 7 bases. The CDR3 loop spans 18 amino acids. CDR1 is SQVTM and CDR2 is ANQGSEA in the germline V gene. V trimming: 4 bases; J trimming: 4 bases; junction bases outside the gene matches: 21. This chain's CDR3 is CSVVGIEGAEPSAYGYTF. CDR3 sequence (DNA): TGCAGCGTTGTAGGTATCGAGGGGGCCGAACCTTCGGCCTATGGCTACACCTTC.

This clone was seen many times. J is TRBJ2-2 and V is TRBV9; perhaps TRBD1 as D (6 bases). Germline V gene lookup returns CDR1 SGDLS and CDR2 YYNGEE. The CDR3 has 15 residues. Between the trimmed V and J ends, which lost 0 bases and 5 bases, there was a span of 11 bases. The chain's CDR3 is CASSVDARGTGELFF. The CDR3 nucleotides read TGTGCCAGCAGCGTAGATGCCAGGGGAACCGGGGAGCTGTTTTTT. Full variable domain (remainder filled in from reference TRBV9 and TRBJ2-2): DSGVTQTPKHLITATGQRVTLRCSPRSGDLSVYWYQQSLDQGLQFLIQYYNGEERAKGNILERFSAQQFPDLHSELNLSSLELGDSALYFCASSVDARGTGELFFGEGSRLTVL.

This chain uses TRBV12-5 with TRBJ2-2; D gene uncertain. The germline gives CDR1 LGHNT, CDR2 FRNRAP. Trimming shortened V by 2 bases and J by 0 bases, and 4 bases separated the two germline ends. The CDR3 contains 14 residues. The CDR3 nucleotides read TGTGCTAGTGGTTTGTATCCGAACACCGGGGAGCTGTTTTTT. Translated, it gives CASGLYPNTGELFF.

The chain couples TRBV7-2 to TRBJ2-1; TRBD2 agrees at 9 bases. After removal of 6 bases from V and 4 bases from J, the junction contained 7 bases not matched to a gene. Germline V CDR1 and CDR2: SGHTA, FQGNSA. This CDR3 comprises 15 residues. The DNA of the CDR3 is TGTGCCAGCAGATTACAAGCGGGGGGTTACAATGAGCAGTTCTTC. Translation gives CASRLQAGGYNEQFF.